This T cell receptor (beta chain) stems from a study of cytomegalovirus exposure and HLA in healthy donors. The PCR used 60 Vbeta and 13 Jbeta primers. The method was immunoSEQ multiplex PCR; TCRdb's version includes in-frame clones alone and lacks a portion of them. The sample has 150,000 to 200,000 clones, 82% seen once. On this clone itself: As yet, its antigen is unknown.

The CDR3 covers 10 residues. Germline CDR1 GTSNPN, CDR2 SVGIG (reference sequence). The V gene lost 6 bases and the J gene lost 10 bases, with 12 bases spanning the gap. Study-level points and caveats: The majority of CMV-associated TCR beta chains were reported as apparently HLA-restricted in a later analysis.

The receptor comes from a girl aged 2-10 years in good health and CMV-seropositive. The sample taken for sequencing was PBMCs. The V and J genes are TRBV30 and TRBJ1-1; D gene unclear. The CDR3 coding sequence is TGTGCCTGTCGAACAGTAGGAGCTTTCTTT. This codes for CACRTVGAFF.